One TCR beta chain is described in this entry. This clonotype was found a few times. Its cognate antigen has yet to be identified. No per-base quality is available; no much larger clone lies one base away. The entry originates in a study of response to subunit inactivated influenza vaccine (dated by TCRdb to the late 2010s). For the study in its entirety: The study used deep quantitative T cell receptor repertoire profiling to track responses to a trivalent subunit inactivated influenza vaccine.

Broader findings and caveats from the paper: It was suggested by the authors that each seasonal influenza vaccination may recruit only a limited number of new T cells.

Library preparation employed RT-PCR. For sequencing, an Illumina HiSeq 2500 was employed. TCRdb reanalyzed the raw reads on its own, using fastp at Q25 for trimming and MiXCR for clone calling, and kept in-frame beta chains. Each entry merges the rows of one CDR3 protein and shows their most common DNA and genes. The sample table holds 450,000 to 600,000 distinct CDR3 sequences, of which 16% were seen once. Jointly, the top ten make up roughly 3.1% of the sample. Compared with germline, V lacks 4 bases and J lacks 2 bases; bases without a gene match: 5. The CDR3 sequence holds 15 residues, the cysteine and phenylalanine included. Only CDR3 DNA is held: 45 bases, read in frame from base 1. In the germline V gene, CDR1 corresponds to SGHTA and CDR2 to FQGNSA.

The source material was CD4+ T cells sorted from PBMCs, sampled less than 25 months after vaccination. The origin of this receptor is a man aged 50 to 69 who received an inactivated influenza vaccine. Donor details come from another sample of the same person, matched by shared clones. The rearranged segments are TRBV7-2 and TRBJ2-3; 8 nucleotides in the junction match TRBD2. CDR3 loop: CASSSGGVATDTQYF. The bases read TGTGCCAGCAGCTCCGGGGGGGTGGCCACAGATACGCAGTATTTT.